Below, 2 T cell receptor beta chains from the same sample are listed, as sequenced in a study of T cell changes during pregnancy in multiple sclerosis. Repertoires were generated with immunoSEQ multiplex PCR, while TCRdb's copy carries only in-frame clones and drops some. The data show roughly 64,000 clones, with approximately 91% seen just once and 1.3% held by the top ten. The material sequenced was peripheral blood, taken in the second trimester of pregnancy. Every receptor here comes from a female donor with multiple sclerosis, enrolled in a pregnancy study.

The chain joins TRBV7-6 to TRBJ2-1; 8 nucleotides agree with TRBD1. Germline CDR1 and CDR2: SGHVS and FNYEAQ. CDR3 length equals 16 residues. J was trimmed by 1 base and V by 1 base; bases with no gene match: 3. The CDR3 sequence is CASSLVTGVSYNEQFF. Here the CDR3 DNA reads TGTGCCAGCAGCTTAGTGACAGGGGTGTCCTACAATGAGCAGTTCTTC.

The chain combines TRBV28 with TRBJ1-1; TRBD1 matches 9 bases. The CDR3 consists of 17 residues. J was trimmed by 4 bases and V by 2 bases; bases with no gene match: 11. Germline V gene data show CDR1 as MDHEN and CDR2 as SYDVKM. DNA of the CDR3: TGTGCCAGCAGTTTAACAGGGGGCGTGCAGTTGGGCACTGAAGCTTTCTTT. Translated: CASSLTGGVQLGTEAFF.